The rows below give T cell receptor beta chains drawn from one sample of a study of T cell responses to AZD1222 COVID-19 vaccine. This table comes from immunoSEQ multiplex PCR, and its TCRdb copy is limited to in-frame clones, with some not included. The profile shows about 180,000 clones, around nine tenths of them singletons. Sequenced here: peripheral blood, sampled 28 days after the second AZD1222 dose. These receptors came from an adult who received the AZD1222 COVID-19 vaccine. Each CDR3 is given with its conserved first and last residue. Each record gives: clone size, D gene, J gene, V gene, CDR3 protein, CDR3 DNA. The D gene is left open where the match is weak. Clone size, where shown, is once, few, many, or a class for clones that have expanded.

-,-,TRBJ1-6,TRBV6-5,CASSWGGYNSPLHF,TGTGCCAGCAGTTGGGGGGGCTATAATTCACCCCTCCACTTT
-,TRBD2,TRBJ2-3,TRBV27,CASRARGGTDTQYF,TGTGCCAGCAGGGCGCGGGGGGGCACAGATACGCAGTATTTT
-,-,TRBJ2-5,TRBV18,CASSPPALETQYF,TGTGCCAGCTCACCCCCTGCCCTAGAGACCCAGTACTTC
-,TRBD1,TRBJ2-1,TRBV6-5,CASRVGQSPYNEQFF,TGTGCCAGCAGGGTGGGACAGAGTCCCTACAATGAGCAGTTCTTC
-,-,TRBJ1-5,TRBV28,CASRRTLTGTNQPQHF,TGTGCCAGCAGAAGAACTTTGACAGGAACTAATCAGCCCCAGCATTTT
-,-,TRBJ1-4,TRBV25-1,CASGRGGNEKLFF,TGTGCCAGCGGTCGGGGGGGTAATGAAAAACTGTTTTTT
-,TRBD1,TRBJ1-2,TRBV29-1,CSVLVQGDYGYTF,TGCAGCGTTCTGGTACAGGGGGATTATGGCTACACCTTC
-,-,TRBJ2-7,TRBV6-5,CASSYRTAHEQYF,TGTGCCAGCAGTTACAGGACGGCGCACGAGCAGTACTTC
-,-,TRBJ2-3,TRBV19,CASGGQGTDTQYF,TGTGCCTCGGGGGGACAGGGCACAGATACGCAGTATTTT
-,-,TRBJ1-2,TRBV20-1,CSGTDNYGYTF,TGCAGTGGTACAGACAACTATGGCTACACCTTC
-,-,TRBJ1-5,TRBV19,CASSIGEPYSNQPQHF,TGTGCCAGTAGTATCGGGGAGCCATATAGCAATCAGCCCCAGCATTTT
-,-,TRBJ1-2,TRBV14,CASSQDRTVYGYTF,TGTGCCAGCAGCCAAGACCGGACCGTGTATGGCTACACCTTC
-,-,TRBJ1-2,TRBV15,CATSRDATASYGYTF,TGTGCCACCAGCAGAGATGCGACGGCGTCCTATGGCTACACCTTC
-,-,TRBJ1-1,TRBV5-1,CASSPPSGATEAFF,TGCGCCAGCAGCCCCCCCTCGGGGGCGACTGAAGCTTTCTTT
-,-,TRBJ1-2,TRBV5-1,CASSLDRVFDGYTF,TGCGCCAGCAGCTTGGACAGGGTATTTGATGGCTACACCTTC
-,-,TRBJ2-7,TRBV6-5,CASRAGASYEQYF,TGTGCCAGCAGGGCGGGGGCCTCCTACGAGCAGTACTTC
few,-,TRBJ2-2,TRBV11-3,CASSPSWVANTGELFF,TGTGCCAGCAGCCCGAGTTGGGTCGCGAACACCGGGGAGCTGTTTTTT
-,TRBD1,TRBJ2-2,TRBV5-6,CASSFGTGNPGELFF,TGTGCCAGCAGCTTTGGGACAGGGAATCCCGGGGAGCTGTTTTTT
-,TRBD1,TRBJ2-5,TRBV5-5,CASSPGTATGGETQYF,TGTGCCAGCAGCCCGGGCACCGCGACAGGGGGGGAGACCCAGTACTTC
-,-,TRBJ1-1,TRBV19,CASNTRTEAFF,TGTGCCAGTAATACCCGCACTGAAGCTTTCTTT
-,TRBD2,TRBJ2-5,TRBV2,CASSERLAGAQETQYF,TGTGCCAGCAGTGAAAGACTAGCGGGGGCCCAAGAGACCCAGTACTTC
-,-,TRBJ1-2,TRBV9,CASSVVAGADYGYTF,TGTGCCAGCAGCGTAGTTGCAGGGGCGGACTATGGCTACACCTTC
-,TRBD1,TRBJ2-1,TRBV5-1,CASSPGRGGTGAYNEQFF,TGCGCCAGCAGCCCCGGGCGAGGTGGGACAGGGGCCTACAATGAGCAGTTCTTC
-,-,TRBJ2-1,TRBV5-1,CASSLAGEYNEQFF,TGCGCCAGCAGCTTGGCGGGGGAGTACAATGAGCAGTTCTTC
-,TRBD2,TRBJ2-1,TRBV5-6,CASSPVGGGARNEQFF,TGTGCCAGCAGCCCGGTGGGCGGGGGGGCGCGGAATGAGCAGTTCTTC
-,-,TRBJ2-7,TRBV11-2,CASSFQEASYEQYF,TGTGCCAGCAGCTTCCAAGAGGCCTCCTACGAGCAGTACTTC
few,-,TRBJ1-5,TRBV5-1,CASSLAVGVGNQPQHF,TGCGCCAGCAGCTTGGCCGTGGGGGTTGGCAATCAGCCCCAGCATTTT
-,-,TRBJ1-5,TRBV9,CASSLGVGRDQPQHF,TGTGCCAGCAGCCTGGGGGTAGGGAGGGATCAGCCCCAGCATTTT
-,-,TRBJ1-1,TRBV3-1/TRBV3-2,CASSRQDTNTEAFF,TGTGCCAGCAGCCGCCAAGATACGAACACTGAAGCTTTCTTT
-,-,TRBJ2-3,TRBV7-9,CASSFWVGWDTDTQYF,TGTGCCAGCAGCTTCTGGGTGGGTTGGGACACAGATACGCAGTATTTT
-,TRBD1,TRBJ1-6,TRBV3-1/TRBV3-2,CASSPQGVAYNSPLHF,TGTGCCAGCAGCCCACAGGGGGTGGCCTATAATTCACCCCTCCACTTT